This T cell receptor (beta chain) was sequenced in a study of blood T cell repertoires in COVID-19 (dated by TCRdb to about 2020). Study-level background: Samples from collaborators originated in the United States, Italy and Spain and spanned both the acute and convalescent phases of COVID-19. A freely available public database, intended as a resource for researchers studying the immune response to SARS-CoV-2, is where the repertoires were released. Deeply sampled blood TCRbeta repertoires from subjects exposed to, actively infected with, or recovered from COVID-19 were included in the dataset. The prospective study material was composed of cDNA or gDNA derived from T cells, B-cell-depleted T cells, or PBMCs. Nearly every sample came with metadata listing a de-identified subject ID, COVID-19 status, age in years and sex. The samples were drawn from the first 160 participants of the ongoing ImmuneRACE study and from roughly 1,300 subjects provided by 6 global collaborators. Where HLA class I and class II types were available, the types were taken from metadata supplied by the sample provider, not from assay-based typing. General findings and caveats noted by the study authors: How much clinical and demographic metadata was included differed by source and by participant, and the metadata was provided uncurated.

The V and J ends are trimmed by 2 bases and 1 base, leaving 9 bases between them. The cysteine opens and the phenylalanine closes a CDR3 of 14 amino acids. The entry retains the CDR3 DNA only, 42 bases that are in frame from base 1. From a lookup of the germline V gene, CDR1 and CDR2 are SGHRS and YFSETQ. One collaborating source in Seattle enrolled patients during active infection and followed them longitudinally through the course of disease. Collaborating institutions collected whole blood in K2EDTA tubes following their own protocols. For TCRbeta analysis, collaborators shipped samples in one of three forms: frozen whole blood, isolated PBMCs, or DNA extracted from either of those sample types. On this clone: Its antigen is currently not known. Per-nucleotide qualities are absent, and no much larger clonotype sits a single base away. This sample also contains other DNA sequences that code for the same CDR3.

TCRbeta CDR3 regions were amplified from genomic DNA by means of the immunoSEQ Assay, a bias-controlled multiplex PCR. Regarding the original processing steps: Within the assay, amplification of reference gene primers was used to estimate how many nucleated cells each sample contained. To quantify the absolute abundance of each unique TCRbeta CDR3 rearrangement, sequence reads were collapsed and filtered. Productive Simpson clonality was computed per sample as the square root of Simpson's diversity index over productive rearrangements. In its TCRdb copy, this immuneACCESS table keeps in-frame sequences only and misses some clones. Where compared with another copy, unresolved V genes explain less than half of these, and the others have no known cause. That table supplies the V and J calls and clone size; D and trimming were determined from the DNA. The sample yields about 180,000 clones; roughly three quarters were counted once. The top ten clones comprise over 9.5% of the sample.

The TCR comes from a woman older than 75 with COVID-19, enrolled during active disease. The chain uses TRBV5-1 and TRBJ1-1, and possibly TRBD1, on 6 matching bases. The sequenced sample was peripheral blood. The CDR3 region: CASSFSTGNTEAFF. The DNA reads TGCGCCAGCAGCTTCTCGACAGGGAACACTGAAGCTTTCTTT.